Following are 10 T cell receptor beta chains from one sample sequenced in a study of vaccination and CD4 T cells after COVID-19. Stated treatment: roughly ten-day PBMC culture with coronavirus spike peptide pools or control peptides (ViraFEST assay). One should note that the unexposed donor's CD4+ T cells were collected before the COVID-19 pandemic (2011-2018). Antigens for these TCRs are unknown. Oncomine TCR Beta short-read sequencing was applied to DNA from cultured CD4+ T cells. From CD4+ T cells that had been cultured, genomic DNA was extracted. TCRdb reprocessed the PCR reads via MiXCR and lists one record per CDR3 protein. Found here are roughly 11,000 distinct CDR3 sequences, about 30% of them singletons; the top ten hold about a fifth. The specimen was CD4+ T cells from blood, cultured in vitro. The receptors shown here come from a human donor in good health.

The gene calls are TRBV6-5 and TRBJ2-1, with 8 nucleotides matching TRBD2. The J segment lost 7 bases and the V segment lost 1 base, leaving 9 bases of the junction unmatched. Germline CDR1 is MNHEY and CDR2 is SVGAGI. The CDR3 consists of 16 residues. The DNA for the CDR3 is TGTGCCAGCAGTTACTTTAGCGGGACCCCGGGGAATGAGCAGTTCTTC. The encoded protein is CASSYFSGTPGNEQFF.

V gene TRBV6-5 combines with J gene TRBJ1-1; a weak D match, TRBD1 (5 bases). This CDR3 has 14 residues. Per germline, CDR1 MNHEY and CDR2 SVGAGI. Trimming removed 2 bases from V and 4 bases from J, with 11 bases in between. In nucleotides, the CDR3 is TGTGCCAGCAGTTACACGCCGGGGGGCACTGAAGCTTTCTTT. Its translation: CASSYTPGGTEAFF.

This clonotype was detected a few times. The rearrangement links TRBV6-2 or TRBV6-3 to TRBJ2-7; D uncertain. The CDR3 has 12 amino acids. Between the trimmed V and J ends, which lost 2 bases and 2 bases, there was a span of 4 bases. The V gene's germline CDR1 is MNHEY and CDR2 SVGEGT. In nucleotides, the CDR3 is TGTGCCAGCAGTTACCCCGCCTACGAGCAGTACTTC. Residues: CASSYPAYEQYF.

This clonotype was picked up a small number of times. This chain connects TRBV5-4 to TRBJ1-1; D is perhaps TRBD1 (5 bases). Trimming stripped 4 bases from V and 0 bases from J, with 19 bases between. The germline gives CDR1 SGHNT, CDR2 YYREEE (reference sequence). CDR3 length: 17 amino acids. The CDR3 is CASSKGTGEGMNTEAFF. DNA for the CDR3: TGTGCCAGCAGCAAAGGGACTGGAGAGGGTATGAACACTGAAGCTTTCTTT.

This clonotype was counted a few times. J is TRBJ1-5 and V is TRBV19, with no clear D. The germline gives CDR1 LNHDA, CDR2 SQIVND (reference sequence). V was trimmed by 3 bases and J by 2 bases, leaving 8 bases between them. This CDR3 contains 14 residues. CDR3 bases: TGTGCCAGTAGTATGGGCACGGGCAATCAGCCCCAGCATTTT. Amino acid sequence: CASSMGTGNQPQHF. Full variable domain (missing parts from reference TRBV19 and TRBJ1-5): DGGITQSPKYLFRKEGQNVTLSCEQNLNHDAMYWYRQDPGQGLRLIYYSQIVNDFQKGDIAEGYSVSREKKESFPLTVTSAQKNPTAFYLCASSMGTGNQPQHFGDGTRLSIL.

The chain uses TRBV30 and TRBJ1-2; D call uncertain. Germline V gene data show CDR1 as GTSNPN and CDR2 as SVGIG (reference sequence). V shed 1 base and J shed 2 bases, with 5 bases lying between them. The CDR3 loop spans 12 amino acids. CDR3 residues: CAWSGQNYGYTF. The CDR3 DNA reads as TGTGCCTGGAGTGGGCAGAACTATGGCTACACCTTC.

This chain uses TRBV20-1 with TRBJ2-3; TRBD2 aligns across 8 bases. V dropped 0 bases and J dropped 2; count of bases not matched to a gene: 7. The length of the CDR3 is 16 residues. CDR1 DFQATT and CDR2 SNEGSKA come from the germline V gene (reference sequence). For the CDR3, the DNA is TGCAGTGCTAGAGATTGGGGACTAGTTGACACAGATACGCAGTATTTT. It is translated as CSARDWGLVDTDTQYF.

This clonotype has only a few counts. This chain joins TRBV27 and TRBJ1-3; 9 positions match TRBD1. This CDR3 has 17 amino acids. V was clipped by 6 bases and J by 0 bases; unmatched bases: 9. Germline V lookup: CDR1 MNHEY, CDR2 SMNVEV (reference sequence). The CDR3 reads CASRTGTGRSSGNTIYF. In DNA form, the CDR3 reads TGTGCCAGCAGGACCGGGACAGGGAGGAGCTCTGGAAACACCATATATTTT.

This clonotype was detected only a few times. The junction differs from germline at one of its ends, possibly a read error. The J gene is TRBJ2-5, the V gene TRBV7-7, with D perhaps matching TRBD2 (5 bases). Germline V lookup: CDR1 SSHAT, CDR2 FNYEAQ (reference sequence). CDR3 length equals 15 residues. Here the CDR3 DNA reads TGTGCTAGCAGCTTAGAGAGCGGAGGTGGGGAGACCCAGTACTTC. As protein: CASSLESGGGETQYF.

This chain connects TRBV12-3 or TRBV12-4 to TRBJ1-2; TRBD1 matches 8 bases. The CDR3 has 14 amino acids. V was clipped by 5 bases and J by 6 bases; unmatched bases: 8. DNA of the CDR3: TGTGCCAGCAGTCCGGACAGGGTCAGCAATGGCTACACCTTC. This sequence encodes CASSPDRVSNGYTF.